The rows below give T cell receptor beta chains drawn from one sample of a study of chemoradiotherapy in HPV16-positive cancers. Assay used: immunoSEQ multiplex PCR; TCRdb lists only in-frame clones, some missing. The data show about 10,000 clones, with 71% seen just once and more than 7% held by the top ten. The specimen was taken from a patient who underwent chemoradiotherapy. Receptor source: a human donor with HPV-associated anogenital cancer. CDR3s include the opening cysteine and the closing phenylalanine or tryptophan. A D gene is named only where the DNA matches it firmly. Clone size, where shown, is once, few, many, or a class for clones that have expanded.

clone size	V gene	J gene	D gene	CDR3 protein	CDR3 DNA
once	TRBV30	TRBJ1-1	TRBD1	CAWMSHDRGRDTEAFF	TGTGCCTGGATGTCGCACGACAGGGGACGGGACACTGAAGCTTTCTTT
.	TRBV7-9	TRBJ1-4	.	CASSSLSSTNEKLFF	TGTGCCAGCAGCTCCTTAAGTTCAACTAATGAAAAACTGTTTTTT
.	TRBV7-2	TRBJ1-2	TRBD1	CASSLSRGGDYGYTF	TGTGCCAGCAGCTTAAGTCGAGGGGGCGACTATGGCTACACCTTC
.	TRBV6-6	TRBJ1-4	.	CASSPTNEKLFF	TGTGCCAGCAGCCCAACTAATGAAAAACTGTTTTTT
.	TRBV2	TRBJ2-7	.	CASSEGGRGREQYF	TGTGCCAGCAGTGAGGGGGGCCGAGGGAGGGAGCAGTACTTC
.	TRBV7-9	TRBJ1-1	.	CASRVGSEAFF	TGTGCCAGCAGAGTTGGTTCTGAAGCTTTCTTT
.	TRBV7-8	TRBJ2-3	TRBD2	CASSSQSGGATDTQYF	TGTGCCAGCAGCTCACAAAGCGGGGGGGCAACAGATACGCAGTATTTT
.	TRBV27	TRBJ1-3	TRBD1	CASSSRTGTGNTIYF	TGTGCCAGCAGTTCCCGGACAGGGACTGGAAACACCATATATTTT
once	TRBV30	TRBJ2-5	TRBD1	CAWKTGQHGQETQYF	TGTGCCTGGAAGACAGGGCAGCATGGCCAAGAGACCCAGTACTTC
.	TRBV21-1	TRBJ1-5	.	CASSNGGIESHSNQPQHF	TGTGCCAGCAGCAATGGCGGGATAGAAAGCCATAGCAATCAGCCCCAGCATTTT
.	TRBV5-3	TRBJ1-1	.	CARSWALRGFSWNTEAFF	TGTGCCAGAAGCTGGGCTCTTCGGGGGTTCTCTTGGAACACTGAAGCTTTCTTT
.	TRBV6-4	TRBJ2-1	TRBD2	CASSDVGSGDYNEQFF	TGTGCCAGCAGTGACGTTGGTAGCGGGGACTACAATGAGCAGTTCTTC
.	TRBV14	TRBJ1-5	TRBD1	CASSSRQGAYRWYSNQPQHF	TGTGCCAGCAGTTCCCGTCAGGGGGCGTATCGGTGGTATAGCAATCAGCCCCAGCATTTT
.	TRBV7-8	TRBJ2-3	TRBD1	CASSPLGQGTDTQYF	TGTGCCAGCAGCCCCCTCGGACAGGGTACAGATACGCAGTATTTT
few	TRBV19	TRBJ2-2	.	CASSSGLFRGELFF	TGTGCCAGTAGTTCGGGACTTTTTCGGGGGGAGCTGTTTTTT
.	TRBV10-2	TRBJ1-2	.	CASSAQSLNYGYTF	TGCGCCAGCAGTGCCCAAAGTCTTAACTATGGCTACACCTTC
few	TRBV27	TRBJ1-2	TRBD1	CASSLAGTAYGYTF	TGTGCCAGCAGCCTCGCCGGGACAGCTTATGGCTACACCTTC
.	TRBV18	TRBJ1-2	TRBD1	CASSPGQVNYGYTF	TGTGCCAGCTCACCCGGACAGGTGAATTATGGCTACACCTTC
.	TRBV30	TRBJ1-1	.	CAWSTGGETEAFF	TGTGCCTGGAGTACGGGGGGGGAGACTGAAGCTTTCTTT
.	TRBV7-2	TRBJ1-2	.	CASSSPRGVGSYGYTF	TGTGCCAGCAGCTCTCCTCGGGGTGTGGGGTCGTATGGCTACACCTTC
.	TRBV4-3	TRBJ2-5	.	CASSQGAGANQETQYF	TGCGCCAGCAGCCAAGGCGCTGGGGCAAACCAAGAGACCCAGTACTTC
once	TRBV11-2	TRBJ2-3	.	CASSTGDTQYF	TGTGCCAGCAGTACAGGAGATACGCAGTATTTT
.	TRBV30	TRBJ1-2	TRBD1	CACFRGSSYTF	TGTGCCTGCTTCAGGGGGTCTAGCTACACCTTC
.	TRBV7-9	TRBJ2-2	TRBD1	CASSAGTGGNGELFF	TGTGCCAGCAGCGCCGGGACAGGGGGAAACGGGGAGCTGTTTTTT
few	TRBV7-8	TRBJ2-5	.	CASSLEQGGQYF	TGTGCCAGCAGCTTAGAACAGGGCGGCCAGTACTTC
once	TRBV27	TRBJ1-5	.	CASRWVSGLKQPQHF	TGTGCCAGCAGGTGGGTTTCGGGTTTGAAGCAGCCCCAGCATTTT